This entry lists 19 T cell receptor beta chains sequenced from one sample in a study of cytomegalovirus exposure and HLA in healthy donors. Generated by immunoSEQ multiplex PCR, the TCRdb table keeps only in-frame clones and is missing some. Of under 150,000 clones in the sample, around 84% are singletons; the top ten hold under 9%. The source material was PBMCs. The receptors were gathered from a man between 18 and 29 years old in good health and CMV-seropositive.

The rearrangement links TRBV7-2 to TRBJ1-2; TRBD1 matches at 9 bases. This CDR3 spans 15 amino acids. After removal of 5 bases from V and 7 bases from J, the junction contained 11 bases not matched to a gene. The V gene's germline CDR1 is SGHTA and CDR2 FQGNSA. The CDR3, as DNA: TGTGCCAGCAGCGAAGGGACAGGGAGATCAAGTGGCTACACCTTC. Amino acids: CASSEGTGRSSGYTF.

The chain couples TRBV5-4 to TRBJ1-2; the D gene is possibly TRBD1 (5 bases). The length of the CDR3 is 13 residues. Germline V gene lookup returns CDR1 SGHNT and CDR2 YYREEE (reference sequence). With 4 bases removed from V and 1 base from J, the gap between germline ends came to 8 bases. The CDR3 bases are TGTGCCAGCAGCACAGACAGTAACTATGGCTACACCTTC. Its translation is CASSTDSNYGYTF.

The rearrangement joins TRBV5-1 to TRBJ2-7; 11 nucleotides line up with TRBD1. Germline CDR1 is SGHRS and CDR2 is YFSETQ. V shed 3 bases, J shed 6 bases, and the junction held 14 bases outside the gene matches. This CDR3 is built from 17 residues. The CDR3 DNA follows: TGCGCCAGCAGCTCCCGGGCCCTGGGACAGGGGGGGACCGAGCAGTACTTC. Amino acid sequence: CASSSRALGQGGTEQYF.

The J gene is TRBJ1-1, the V gene TRBV10-3; possibly TRBD1 for D (6 bases). Germline V gives CDR1 ENHRY, CDR2 SYGVKD. This CDR3 comprises 14 residues. V lost 5 bases to trimming and J lost 4 bases, with 14 bases between them. CDR3 in DNA: TGTGCCATCAGTCAATGGACAGATCCCACTGAAGCTTTCTTT. Translation: CAISQWTDPTEAFF.

The chain has TRBV6-5 and TRBJ2-7, with 7 bases lining up with TRBD2. The germline V gene encodes CDR1 MNHEY and CDR2 SVGAGI. The CDR3 totals 15 residues. Trimming cost V 5 bases and J 2 bases; bases outside gene matches: 9. CDR3 protein: CASSPLAEAPYEQYF. The CDR3, as DNA: TGTGCCAGCAGTCCGCTAGCGGAAGCCCCCTACGAGCAGTACTTC.

CDR3 sequence: CASSLDETGTGELFF. CDR3 bases: TGTGCCAGCAGTTTAGACGAAACGGGCACCGGGGAGCTGTTTTTT. The rearrangement uses TRBV27 and TRBJ2-2; D gene uncertain. V lost 2 bases to trimming and J lost 4 bases, with 11 bases between them. Germline CDR1 is MNHEY and CDR2 is SMNVEV (reference sequence). This CDR3 contains 15 residues.

J is TRBJ2-5 and V is TRBV10-1; TRBD2 matches at 10 bases. V was pared by 0 bases and J by 7 bases, with 8 bases of the junction left unmatched. Germline V gene lookup returns CDR1 WNHNN and CDR2 SYGVQD (reference sequence). The CDR3 length is 16 residues. The CDR3 is CASSESLAGAPGTQYF. The CDR3 bases are TGCGCCAGCAGTGAGTCGCTAGCGGGAGCCCCAGGGACCCAGTACTTC.

The rearrangement links TRBV18 to TRBJ1-1; D gene unclear. CDR3 length equals 13 residues. Germline CDR1 KGHSH, CDR2 LQKENI. Trimming removed 4 bases at V and 4 bases at J, with 10 bases between. The CDR3 loop is CASSRTAGTEAFF. The CDR3 DNA reads as TGTGCCAGCTCACGAACAGCGGGCACTGAAGCTTTCTTT.

The V gene is TRBV14, the J gene TRBJ2-5; 8 positions agree with TRBD1. Germline V gene lookup returns CDR1 SGHDN and CDR2 FVKESK. There are 16 residues in the CDR3. The V segment lost 2 bases and the J segment 5 bases; nucleotides outside the gene matches: 10. The CDR3 region is CASSQPGQGFRETQYF. The CDR3 bases are TGTGCCAGCAGCCAACCCGGACAGGGCTTTAGGGAGACCCAGTACTTC. Full variable domain (rest looked up from reference TRBV14 and TRBJ2-5): EAGVTQFPSHSVIEKGQTVTLRCDPISGHDNLYWYRRVMGKEIKFLLHFVKESKQDESGMPNNRFLAERTGGTYSTLKVQPAELEDSGVYFCASSQPGQGFRETQYFGPGTRLLVL.

The genes are TRBV7-9 and TRBJ1-2; D ambiguous. The V gene lost 5 bases and the J gene lost 3 bases, with 7 bases spanning the gap. Germline V lookup: CDR1 SEHNR, CDR2 FQNEAQ (reference sequence). The CDR3 runs to 12 residues. CDR3: CASSTDYYGYTF. The CDR3 DNA reads as TGTGCCAGCAGCACTGATTACTATGGCTACACCTTC.

The chain has TRBV6-5 and TRBJ2-7, with TRBD1 identical over 10 bases. CDR3 length: 15 residues. CDR1 and CDR2 from the germline V gene are MNHEY and SVGAGI. The V and J ends lost 2 bases and 2 bases, in that order; junction bases with no gene match: 3. CDR3 sequence (DNA): TGTGCCAGCAGTTACCAGGGGACAGGGGCCTACGAGCAGTACTTC. It is translated as CASSYQGTGAYEQYF.

This chain joins TRBV27 and TRBJ2-3; 9 bases are shared with TRBD2. J lost 0 bases, V lost 3 bases, and 10 bases had no gene match. Germline lookup yields CDR1 MNHEY and CDR2 SMNVEV (reference sequence). The CDR3 is 18 amino acids. CDR3 sequence (DNA): TGTGCCAGCAGTTTCTCCCATCTGACTAGCGGTAGCACAGATACGCAGTATTTT. It codes for CASSFSHLTSGSTDTQYF.

This clone was observed a single time. This rearrangement joins TRBV9 to TRBJ1-4; D gene uncertain. Germline V gene data show CDR1 as SGDLS and CDR2 as YYNGEE. Trimming pared 2 bases from V and 4 bases from J, leaving 6 bases between. The CDR3 is 13 amino acids. Here the CDR3 reads CASSVGNNEKLFF. In DNA form, the CDR3 reads TGTGCCAGCAGCGTCGGGAATAATGAAAAACTGTTTTTT.

The rearrangement joins TRBV10-3 to TRBJ2-3, with D maybe TRBD2 (6 bases). The V end lost 5 bases, the J end lost 6 bases, and 18 bases lay between the germline ends. The CDR3 consists of 15 residues. CDR1 is ENHRY, CDR2 SYGVKD, per germline. The CDR3 region is CAISPGSGRFDTQYF. The CDR3 region has the DNA TGTGCCATCAGTCCCGGGTCAGGGAGGTTCGATACGCAGTATTTT.

The chain joins TRBV20-1 to TRBJ1-2; a possible D gene is TRBD1 (5 bases). Germline CDR1 reads DFQATT; CDR2 reads SNEGSKA (reference sequence). V lost 2 bases to trimming and J lost 8 bases, with 6 bases between them. This CDR3 has 10 residues. CDR3 sequence: CSARQGGYTF. In DNA, the CDR3 is TGCAGTGCTAGACAGGGAGGCTACACCTTC.

The chain carries TRBV25-1 and TRBJ1-6, with a possible D match to TRBD1 (5 bases). The germline V gene encodes CDR1 MGHDK and CDR2 SYGVNS. The CDR3 extends over 15 amino acids. Deletions cut 7 bases from V and 3 bases from J, with 13 bases between. For the CDR3, the DNA is TGTGCCAGCACCTTAGGGGCCGGCTATAATTCACCCCTCCACTTT. Its protein is CASTLGAGYNSPLHF.

This chain joins TRBV23-1 and TRBJ2-5, with D possibly matching TRBD2 (6 bases). TRBV23-1 is an ORF for which the function is uncertain. The V and J ends lost 5 bases and 4 bases respectively, with 17 bases between them. The CDR3 totals 15 residues. The chain's CDR3 is CASSYPRRGGETQYF. The DNA for the CDR3 is TGCGCCAGCAGTTACCCGCGGCGGGGCGGAGAGACCCAGTACTTC.

The rearrangement joins TRBV7-9 to TRBJ1-1, with a tentative D call TRBD1 (6 bases). The V gene lost 5 bases and the J gene lost 3 bases, with 13 bases spanning the gap. The CDR3 contains 14 residues. Germline V gives CDR1 SEHNR, CDR2 FQNEAQ (reference sequence). The CDR3: CASSPGGGYTEAFF. CDR3 nucleotides: TGTGCCAGCAGCCCGGGGGGGGGCTACACTGAAGCTTTCTTT. Using reference TRBV7-9 and TRBJ1-1 for the parts outside the CDR3, the full variable domain is DTGVSQNPRHKITKRGQNVTFRCDPISEHNRLYWYRQTLGQGPEFLTYFQNEAQLEKSRLLSDRFSAERPKGSFSTLEIQRTEQGDSAMYLCASSPGGGYTEAFFGQGTRLTVV.

The V call is TRBV5-1, the J call TRBJ2-1, with 11 bases identical to TRBD2. The CDR3 has 17 residues. V shed 6 bases, J shed 4 bases, and the junction held 12 bases outside the gene matches. Germline V gene lookup returns CDR1 SGHRS and CDR2 YFSETQ. CDR3 loop: CASKGRVAGGLYNEQFF. As DNA, the CDR3 is TGCGCCAGCAAGGGTAGGGTAGCGGGAGGGTTATACAATGAGCAGTTCTTC.